The 29 T cell receptor beta chains below all came from one sample that was sequenced in a study of cytomegalovirus exposure and HLA in healthy donors (dated by TCRdb to 2016 to 2017). Library method: the immunoSEQ multiplex PCR assay. For the multiplex PCR, a mixture combining 60 forward primers for TCR Vbeta segments and 13 reverse primers for TCR Jbeta segments was used. Drawn from immuneACCESS, this table holds only the in-frame rearrangements with V and J called that TCRdb kept. Clones are partly lost; checked studies trace under half to an unresolved V gene and leave the rest unexplained. The sample table holds 150,000 to 200,000 clones, of which around 76% were seen once. The ten biggest clones cover roughly 2% of the sample. The sequenced sample was PBMCs. These receptor sequences come from a female donor in good health and CMV-seronegative.

V is TRBV11-2 and J is TRBJ2-7; D ambiguous. The germline V gene has CDR1 SGHAT and CDR2 FQNNGV. The V end was cut by 3 bases, the J end by 4 bases, with 7 bases between. This CDR3 contains 12 residues. The CDR3 loop reads CASSFTRYEQYF. The DNA for the CDR3 is TGTGCCAGCAGCTTTACGCGGTACGAGCAGTACTTC.

The rearrangement uses TRBV5-1 and TRBJ1-2, with TRBD1 matching over 8 bases. V was pared by 4 bases and J by 4 bases, with 3 bases of the junction left unmatched. Germline lookup yields CDR1 SGHRS and CDR2 YFSETQ. The length of the CDR3 is 13 residues. CDR3 protein: CASSPGGSYGYTF. In DNA form, the CDR3 reads TGCGCCAGCAGCCCAGGGGGCAGCTATGGCTACACCTTC.

This clone appeared once. This sequence joins TRBV5-4 and TRBJ2-1; 9 nucleotides agree with TRBD2. The ends lost 4 bases at V and 7 bases at J; junction bases unmatched: 12. This CDR3 comprises 16 residues. Germline V gene lookup returns CDR1 SGHNT and CDR2 YYREEE (reference sequence). As DNA, the CDR3 is TGTGCCAGCAGCCTAGGCGGAGCGGGGGGAGATAATGAGCAGTTCTTC. Its protein is CASSLGGAGGDNEQFF. Looking up the rest from reference TRBV5-4 and TRBJ2-1 gives the full variable domain: ETGVTQSPTHLIKTRGQQVTLRCSSQSGHNTVSWYQQALGQGPQFIFQYYREEENGRGNFPPRFSGLQFPNYSSELNVNALELDDSALYLCASSLGGAGGDNEQFFGPGTRLTVL.

This clone was picked up a small number of times. The same CDR3 also results from other DNA sequences found in this sample. The rearrangement joins TRBV5-1 to TRBJ1-1, with 7 bases aligning to TRBD1. CDR3 size: 13 residues. Germline lookup yields CDR1 SGHRS and CDR2 YFSETQ. Unmatched junction bases numbered 2, after V lost 3 bases and J lost 3 bases. In DNA form, the CDR3 reads TGCGCCAGCAGCTCCCAGGGGGACACTGAAGCTTTCTTT. Translating it yields CASSSQGDTEAFF.

The rearrangement uses TRBV13 and TRBJ2-7; maybe TRBD1 (6 bases). Germline-derived CDR1 and CDR2 are PRHDT and FYEKMQ (reference sequence). V lost 8 bases and J lost 1, with 12 bases in between. CDR3 length: 13 amino acids. This CDR3 reads CASHFRGSYEQYF. The CDR3 region has the DNA TGTGCCAGCCACTTTAGGGGGTCCTACGAGCAGTACTTC.

This clone has just one count. The chain employs TRBV30 and TRBJ1-6; D is ambiguous. Germline V CDR1 and CDR2: GTSNPN, SVGIG (reference sequence). V lost 0 bases and J 4 bases, leaving 7 bases between the germline ends. The CDR3 runs 14 residues. This chain's CDR3 is CAWSVQRYNSPLHF. DNA for the CDR3: TGTGCCTGGAGTGTACAAAGATATAATTCACCCCTCCACTTT. Full variable domain (remainder filled in from reference TRBV30 and TRBJ1-6): SQTIHQWPATLVQPVGSPLSLECTVEGTSNPNLYWYRQAAGRGLQLLFYSVGIGQISSEVPQNLSASRPQDRQFILSSKKLLLSDSGFYLCAWSVQRYNSPLHFGNGTRLTVT.

This chain's CDR3 is CASSSGLIPGQNYGYTF. In DNA form, the CDR3 reads TGTGCCAGCAGCTCAGGGCTAATACCGGGACAAAACTATGGCTACACCTTC. The chain has TRBV7-2 and TRBJ1-2; tentative D call: TRBD1 (6 bases). Trimming took 4 bases from V and 2 from J, leaving 20 bases between them. The CDR3 totals 17 residues. Looked up from germline, CDR1 is SGHTA and CDR2 is FQGNSA.

The CDR3 region has the DNA TGTGCCAGCAGCAAGCGGTTGGGACTAGCGGGAGGGCAGTACTTC. Its protein product is CASSKRLGLAGGQYF. The chain employs TRBV21-1 and TRBJ2-7; the table calls TRBD2, which could not be checked here. TRBV21-1 is flagged as a pseudogene. This CDR3 has 15 amino acids.

V usage is TRBV18 and J usage is TRBJ1-4; TRBD1 is a possible D gene (6 bases). The V and J ends lost 2 bases and 7 bases respectively, with 17 bases between them. Looked up from germline, CDR1 is KGHSH and CDR2 is LQKENI. There are 16 residues in the CDR3. CDR3 DNA sequence: TGTGCCAGCTCACCAGATCCGGGGGGGCCTCCTGAAAAACTGTTTTTT. Its translation: CASSPDPGGPPEKLFF. Supplemented by reference TRBV18 and TRBJ1-4, the full variable domain reads NAGVMQNPRHLVRRRGQEARLRCSPMKGHSHVYWYRQLPEEGLKFMVYLQKENIIDESGMPKERFSAEFPKEGPSILRIQQVVRGDSAAYFCASSPDPGGPPEKLFFGSGTQLSVL.

The rearrangement uses TRBV4-2 and TRBJ1-3; D gene ambiguous. The CDR3 totals 17 residues. Germline CDR1 is LGHNA and CDR2 is YNFKEQ. Trimming removed 2 bases from V and 0 bases from J, with 14 bases in between. The chain's CDR3 is CASSQTSRRGSGNTIYF. In nucleotides, the CDR3 is TGTGCCAGCAGCCAAACGAGTCGGCGAGGCTCTGGAAACACCATATATTTT.

Only one count was recorded for this clone. The chain combines TRBV13 with TRBJ1-2; tentative D call: TRBD1 (6 bases). CDR3 length: 17 residues. Germline values: CDR1 PRHDT, CDR2 FYEKMQ (reference sequence). Trimming pared 5 bases from V and 3 bases from J, leaving 22 bases between. The CDR3, as DNA: TGTGCCAGCAGCATAAGGGGCACAGGGAGGGTGTACTATGGCTACACCTTC. Translation gives CASSIRGTGRVYYGYTF.

The chain uses TRBV6-5 and TRBJ1-2; D is perhaps TRBD1 (6 bases). The CDR3 totals 14 residues. V lost 2 bases, J lost 4 bases, and 11 bases lay in between. Germline V gene data show CDR1 as MNHEY and CDR2 as SVGAGI. The CDR3 loop reads CASSYREGVYGYTF. In DNA form, the CDR3 reads TGTGCCAGCAGTTACAGGGAGGGGGTCTATGGCTACACCTTC.

V and J are TRBV6-5 and TRBJ2-7; a weak D match, TRBD2 (5 bases). Germline lookup yields CDR1 MNHEY and CDR2 SVGAGI. The CDR3 extends over 14 amino acids. V lost 5 bases and J lost 5, with 16 bases in between. CDR3 DNA sequence: TGTGCCAGCAGTAGGACCCCGGCGGGCGACGAGCAGTACTTC. Its translation is CASSRTPAGDEQYF.

V gene TRBV2 combines with J gene TRBJ2-7; TRBD2 aligns across 9 bases. J lost 6 bases, V lost 4 bases, and 7 bases had no gene match. Per germline, CDR1 SNHLY and CDR2 FYNNEI. The CDR3 totals 14 residues. CDR3 in DNA: TGTGCCAGCAGTGTCTTAGCGGGGGCAGGCGAGCAGTACTTC. Amino acids: CASSVLAGAGEQYF.

This chain joins TRBV19 and TRBJ1-3; D remains unclear. The CDR3 loop spans 13 amino acids. Trimming took 10 bases from V and 1 from J, leaving 11 bases between them. The germline V gene has CDR1 LNHDA and CDR2 SQIVND (reference sequence). The chain's CDR3 is CATRSVSGNTIYF. The CDR3 region has the DNA TGTGCCACTCGGTCGGTTTCTGGAAACACCATATATTTT.

This clone has just one count. The chain carries TRBV27 and TRBJ1-3; 7 nucleotides agree with TRBD1. V lost 7 bases, J lost 2 bases, and 8 bases stayed unmatched. Germline V gene sequence: CDR1 MNHEY, CDR2 SMNVEV (reference sequence). The CDR3 runs 15 residues. The CDR3 protein is CASMLTGDTGNTIYF. For the CDR3, the DNA is TGTGCCAGCATGCTTACAGGGGATACTGGAAACACCATATATTTT.

The J gene is TRBJ2-1, the V gene TRBV6-4; 8 positions agree with TRBD2. Looked up from germline, CDR1 is MRHNA and CDR2 is SNTAGT. V dropped 5 bases and J dropped 4; count of bases not matched to a gene: 7. The CDR3 runs to 15 residues. Here the CDR3 DNA reads TGTGCCAGCAGTACAACTAGCGGAGGTTACAATGAGCAGTTCTTC. Protein product: CASSTTSGGYNEQFF.

The sample holds one count of this clone. The chain joins TRBV6-4 to TRBJ2-1, with D possibly matching TRBD1 (6 bases). Germline V lookup: CDR1 MRHNA, CDR2 SNTAGT. V dropped 2 bases and J dropped 2 bases, with 10 bases sitting between them. CDR3 length: 15 residues. The CDR3 region has the DNA TGTGCCAGCAGTGACCGACAGGTCCCCTACAATGAGCAGTTCTTC. This gives the protein CASSDRQVPYNEQFF.

The chain is built from TRBV30 and TRBJ2-1, with 8 nucleotides matching TRBD2. V was pared by 2 bases and J by 3 bases, with 3 bases of the junction left unmatched. The CDR3 sequence is 14 residues long. The germline V gene has CDR1 GTSNPN and CDR2 SVGIG (reference sequence). In nucleotides, the CDR3 is TGTGCCTGGAGTACCAGCGGGGGCTACAATGAGCAGTTCTTC. It yields the protein CAWSTSGGYNEQFF. Drawing the rest from reference TRBV30 and TRBJ2-1, the complete variable domain is SQTIHQWPATLVQPVGSPLSLECTVEGTSNPNLYWYRQAAGRGLQLLFYSVGIGQISSEVPQNLSASRPQDRQFILSSKKLLLSDSGFYLCAWSTSGGYNEQFFGPGTRLTVL.

Of note for this clone: A junction boundary mismatches the germline segment, possibly from a read error. The J gene is TRBJ1-1, the V gene TRBV20-1; maybe TRBD1 (6 bases). The V gene's germline CDR1 is DFQATT and CDR2 SNEGSKA (reference sequence). This CDR3 has 8 amino acids. DNA of the CDR3: TGCAGTGCAGAGAAGGGGGTCTTT. Residues: CSAEKGVF.

The gene calls are TRBV5-1 and TRBJ2-7, with D tentatively TRBD1 (6 bases). Trimming stripped 7 bases from V and 0 bases from J, with 11 bases between. This CDR3 has 13 residues. Germline CDR1 and CDR2: SGHRS and YFSETQ. The CDR3 here is CASCPGHSYEQYF. CDR3 coding DNA: TGCGCCAGCTGCCCGGGACACTCCTACGAGCAGTACTTC. Using reference TRBV5-1 and TRBJ2-7 for the parts outside the CDR3, the full variable domain is KAGVTQTPRYLIKTRGQQVTLSCSPISGHRSVSWYQQTPGQGLQFLFEYFSETQRNKGNFPGRFSGRQFSNSRSEMNVSTLELGDSALYLCASCPGHSYEQYFGPGTRLTVT.

This chain joins TRBV7-8 and TRBJ2-3; TRBD2 is a possible D gene (6 bases). Germline V gives CDR1 SGHVS, CDR2 FQNEAQ. CDR3 length: 19 residues. Trimming removed 2 bases at V and 0 bases at J, with 21 bases between. The chain's CDR3 is CASSLSQRLRGASTDTQYF. The CDR3, as DNA: TGTGCCAGCAGCTTATCTCAACGGCTGCGGGGAGCCAGCACAGATACGCAGTATTTT.

V gene TRBV29-1 combines with J gene TRBJ2-5; 8 bases are shared with TRBD2. The CDR3 loop spans 13 amino acids. CDR1 SQVTM and CDR2 ANQGSEA come from the germline V gene. The trim removed 0 bases at V and 7 bases at J, leaving 4 bases unmatched. CDR3 sequence (DNA): TGCAGCGTTGAAGATAGGAGCGGGGGGACCCAGTACTTC. This gives the protein CSVEDRSGGTQYF.

The chain links TRBV5-1 to TRBJ1-1, with D uncertain. Trimming took 0 bases from V and 2 from J, leaving 11 bases between them. In germline, CDR1 is SGHRS, CDR2 YFSETQ. This CDR3 spans 15 amino acids. DNA of the CDR3: TGCGCCAGCAGCTTGGTCGGGGTTCGAAACACTGAAGCTTTCTTT. Translation: CASSLVGVRNTEAFF. The full variable domain, rest sourced from reference TRBV5-1 and TRBJ1-1, is KAGVTQTPRYLIKTRGQQVTLSCSPISGHRSVSWYQQTPGQGLQFLFEYFSETQRNKGNFPGRFSGRQFSNSRSEMNVSTLELGDSALYLCASSLVGVRNTEAFFGQGTRLTVV.

J is TRBJ2-7 and V is TRBV7-9, with D perhaps TRBD1 (5 bases). From germline, CDR1 is SEHNR and CDR2 FQNEAQ (reference sequence). CDR3 length: 15 amino acids. Trimming removed 5 bases at V and 2 bases at J, with 16 bases between. DNA of the CDR3: TGTGCCAGCAGCCTCGGCTCCTGGACAACCTACGAGCAGTACTTC. The encoded protein is CASSLGSWTTYEQYF.

The sample holds a few counts of this clone. The chain uses TRBV7-8 and TRBJ1-2, with a tentative D call TRBD1 (6 bases). The CDR3 length is 16 residues. Trimming stripped 5 bases from V and 6 bases from J, with 22 bases between. The V gene's germline CDR1 is SGHVS and CDR2 FQNEAQ. The CDR3 loop reads CASSISTGQGLNGYTF. The DNA of the CDR3 is TGTGCCAGCAGCATCTCCACTGGGCAGGGGCTTAATGGCTACACCTTC.

This clone was seen a single time. The chain links TRBV7-9 to TRBJ1-1, with 8 bases fitting TRBD1. CDR3 length: 17 residues. The germline gives CDR1 SEHNR, CDR2 FQNEAQ (reference sequence). Trimming took 1 base from V and 0 from J; bases not matched to a gene: 7. As DNA, the CDR3 is TGTGCCAGCAGCTTAGGGGTTTGGGACAGGATGAACACTGAAGCTTTCTTT. Amino acid sequence: CASSLGVWDRMNTEAFF. The whole variable domain, filled in from reference TRBV7-9 and TRBJ1-1, reads DTGVSQNPRHKITKRGQNVTFRCDPISEHNRLYWYRQTLGQGPEFLTYFQNEAQLEKSRLLSDRFSAERPKGSFSTLEIQRTEQGDSAMYLCASSLGVWDRMNTEAFFGQGTRLTVV.

The rearrangement links TRBV5-4 to TRBJ2-4; a weak D match, TRBD2 (5 bases). The CDR3 consists of 14 residues. V lost 2 bases and J 1 base, leaving 7 bases between the germline ends. Germline assignment: CDR1 SGHNT and CDR2 YYREEE (reference sequence). CDR3 sequence: CASSFPGAKNIQYF. In nucleotides, the CDR3 is TGTGCCAGCAGCTTTCCGGGGGCCAAAAACATTCAGTACTTC.

The genes are TRBV7-3 and TRBJ2-1, with a possible D match to TRBD2 (7 bases). CDR3 size: 12 residues. The germline gives CDR1 SGHTA, CDR2 FQGTGA. Trimming took 3 bases from V and 12 from J, leaving 12 bases between them. The CDR3 sequence is CASSFPGGPQFF. CDR3 bases: TGTGCCAGCAGCTTTCCGGGGGGCCCGCAGTTCTTC.